This TCR beta chain was documented in a study of blood T cell repertoires in COVID-19. Study-wide context: Spain, Italy and the United States supplied samples that represented acute and convalescent COVID-19. Nucleic acid was either cDNA or gDNA, and it came from T cells, B-cell-depleted T cells, or PBMCs.

Authors' methods: Reference gene primer amplification yielded estimated nucleated cell counts. TCRdb's copy holds only in-frame clones and misses some; the assay was immunoSEQ multiplex PCR. V, J and clone size were drawn from that table, and D and trimming were deduced from the DNA. The sample gives roughly 180,000 clones, about 85% of which show up once; 8.2% is in the top ten. In this sample, this clone turned up a few times. V gave up 7 bases and J gave up 3 bases, with 18 bases separating them. The CDR3 extends over 15 amino acids. From germline, CDR1 is MNHEY and CDR2 SMNVEV (reference sequence).

The sequence derives from a woman aged 60-75 years with acute or convalescent COVID-19. The sample comprised peripheral blood. V usage is TRBV27 and J usage is TRBJ1-2, with a tentative D call TRBD1 (5 bases). The CDR3 bases are TGTGCCAGCACTTCCGGCTCAGGGCAGGACTATGGCTACACCTTC. Residues: CASTSGSGQDYGYTF.